Reported below is one T cell receptor (beta chain). The target antigen is unknown. This specimen belongs to a study of monozygotic twins with inflammatory bowel disease. The study, taken as a whole, reports: Twins with IBD had fewer clonotypes in common with others than healthy twins, particularly during disease activity.

Total RNA amounting to about 4,000 ng went into each TCR library. Eight separate reactions per sample served to make cDNA. The template-switching step introduced UMIs that carried a 6-nucleotide sample barcode. TCRdb reprocessed the 5' RACE reads and keeps a single row for each CDR3 protein, giving no DNA. The sample data list about 160,000 distinct CDR3 sequences. The CDR3 runs to 17 residues. The germline CDR1 and CDR2 sequences are ENHRY and SYGVKD. This rearrangement joins TRBV10-3 to TRBJ1-2; TCRdb returns TRBD1, unconfirmable since there is no DNA. The source of this sequence is a human donor with ulcerative colitis or Crohn's disease, or a healthy co-twin of an affected twin (not recorded which). The sample consisted of blood. CDR3 sequence reads: CAISDLDTDRGNYGYTF.